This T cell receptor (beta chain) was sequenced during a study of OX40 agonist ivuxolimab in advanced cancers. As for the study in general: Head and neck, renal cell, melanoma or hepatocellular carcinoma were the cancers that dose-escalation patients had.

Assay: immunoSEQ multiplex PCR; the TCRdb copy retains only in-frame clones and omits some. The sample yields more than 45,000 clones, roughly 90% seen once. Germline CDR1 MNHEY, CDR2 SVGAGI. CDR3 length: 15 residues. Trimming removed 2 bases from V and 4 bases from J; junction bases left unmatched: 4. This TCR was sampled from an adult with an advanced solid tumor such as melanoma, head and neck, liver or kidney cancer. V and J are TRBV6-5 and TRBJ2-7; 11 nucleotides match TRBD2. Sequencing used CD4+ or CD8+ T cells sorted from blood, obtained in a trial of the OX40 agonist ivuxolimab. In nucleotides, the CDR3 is TGTGCCAGCAGTTACGCCGGGACTAGCGGATACGAGCAGTACTTC. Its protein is CASSYAGTSGYEQYF.